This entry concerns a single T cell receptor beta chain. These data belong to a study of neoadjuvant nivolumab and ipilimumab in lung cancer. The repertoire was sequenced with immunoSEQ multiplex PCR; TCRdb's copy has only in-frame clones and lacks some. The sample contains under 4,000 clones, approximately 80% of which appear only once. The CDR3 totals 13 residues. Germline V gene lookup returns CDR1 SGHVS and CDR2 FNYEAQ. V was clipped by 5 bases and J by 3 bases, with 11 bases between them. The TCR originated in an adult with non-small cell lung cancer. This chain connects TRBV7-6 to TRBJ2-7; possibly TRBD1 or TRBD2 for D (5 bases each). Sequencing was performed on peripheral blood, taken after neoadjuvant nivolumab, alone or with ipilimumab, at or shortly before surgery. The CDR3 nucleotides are TGTGCCAGCAGCATGGGACCGAACTACGAGCAGTACTTC. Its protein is CASSMGPNYEQYF. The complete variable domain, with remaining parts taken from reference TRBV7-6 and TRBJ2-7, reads GAGVSQSPRYKVTKRGQDVALRCDPISGHVSLYWYRQALGQGPEFLTYFNYEAQQDKSGLPNDRFSAERPEGSISTLTIQRTEQRDSAMYRCASSMGPNYEQYFGPGTRLTVT.